The clone carrying this T cell receptor (beta chain) was counted only a few times. Antigen: not known. The CDR3 contains 12 residues. Trimming removed 7 bases from V and 3 bases from J; junction bases left unmatched: 6. The germline gives CDR1 DFQATT, CDR2 SNEGSKA (reference sequence). The authors ran a second PCR of about 7 to 11 cycles using a sample-barcoded 5' primer and a J-beta primer mix. TCRdb reanalysed the 5' RACE reads using MiXCR and keeps one entry per CDR3 protein. The sample holds about 1 million distinct CDR3 sequences; 35% to 50% are singletons and the top ten take about 20%. These data come from a study of blood T cells in healthy people across ages. Regarding the study as a whole: Higher naive T cell percentage went strongly together with higher TCR beta diversity. The authors considered diversity estimates from one million T cells to be underestimates.

Sequences were obtained from blood. The sequence was obtained from a woman aged 55-70 years in good health. This chain uses TRBV20-1 with TRBJ2-7, with TRBD2 identical over 7 bases. The CDR3 protein is CSVLAGDYEQYF. The CDR3 coding sequence is TGCAGTGTTTTAGCGGGTGACTACGAGCAGTACTTC.